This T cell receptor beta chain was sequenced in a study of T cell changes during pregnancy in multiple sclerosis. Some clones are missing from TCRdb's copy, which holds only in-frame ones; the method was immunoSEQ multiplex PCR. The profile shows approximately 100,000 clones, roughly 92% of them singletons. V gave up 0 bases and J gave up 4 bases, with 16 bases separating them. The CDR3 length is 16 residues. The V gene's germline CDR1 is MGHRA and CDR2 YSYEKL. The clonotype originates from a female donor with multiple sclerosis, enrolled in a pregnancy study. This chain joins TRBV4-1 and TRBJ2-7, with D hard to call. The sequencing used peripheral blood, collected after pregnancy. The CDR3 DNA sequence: TGCGCCAGCAGCCAAGAGAACAGTCTCACAACTTACGAGCAGTACTTC. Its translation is CASSQENSLTTYEQYF.